This entry is about one T cell receptor (beta chain). What it binds is unknown. The junction does not match germline at one end; this may be a read error. This sample was included in a study of response to subunit inactivated influenza vaccine. Whole-study results and caveats: With each seasonal influenza vaccination, the authors suggested, few new T cells are recruited.

A single record per CDR3 protein comes from TCRdb applying MiXCR to the RT-PCR reads. The profile shows 650,000 to 700,000 distinct CDR3 sequences, more than 15% of them singletons. The CDR3 is 13 amino acids. Germline V CDR1 and CDR2: SGHRS, YFSETQ. The receptor was isolated from a man in his fifties or sixties who received an inactivated influenza vaccine. This material consisted of PBMCs from blood, taken less than 13 days after vaccination. The V call is TRBV5-1, the J call TRBJ2-1; 7 bases fit TRBD1. The CDR3 reads CASSTTGYNGQFF. Here the CDR3 DNA reads TGCGCCAGCAGCACGACAGGGTACAATGGGCAGTTCTTC.